The present TCR beta chain was sequenced within a study of cytomegalovirus exposure and HLA in healthy donors. Trimming at V came to 2 bases and at J to 5 bases, leaving 7 bases not matched to a gene. The CDR3 contains 15 residues. Germline V lookup: CDR1 ENHRY, CDR2 SYGVKD. PCR involved 60 Vbeta and 13 Jbeta primers. Profiled with immunoSEQ multiplex PCR; TCRdb holds only in-frame clones, not every one. The table has roughly 20,000 clones, approximately 84% seen once. The chain recombines TRBV10-3 with TRBJ2-5; 8 positions match TRBD1. The specimen was PBMCs. The sequence came from a human donor in good health. DNA for the CDR3: TGTGCCATCAGTGAGGCGGACAGGGCGCGGGAGACCCAGTACTTC. Protein product: CAISEADRARETQYF.